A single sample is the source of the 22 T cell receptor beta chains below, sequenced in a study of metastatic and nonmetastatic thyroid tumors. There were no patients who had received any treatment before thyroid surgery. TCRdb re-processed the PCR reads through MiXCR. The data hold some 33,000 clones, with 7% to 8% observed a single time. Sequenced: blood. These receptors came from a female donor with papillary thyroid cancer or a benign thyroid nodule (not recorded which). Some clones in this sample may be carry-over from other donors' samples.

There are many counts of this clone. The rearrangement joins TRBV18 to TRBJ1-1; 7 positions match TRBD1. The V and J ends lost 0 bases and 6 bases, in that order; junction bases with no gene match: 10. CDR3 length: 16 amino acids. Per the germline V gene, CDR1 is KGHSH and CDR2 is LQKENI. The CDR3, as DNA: TGTGCCAGCTCACCACCGGACAGGCGCGGAGTCGCTGAAGCTTTCTTT. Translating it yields CASSPPDRRGVAEAFF.

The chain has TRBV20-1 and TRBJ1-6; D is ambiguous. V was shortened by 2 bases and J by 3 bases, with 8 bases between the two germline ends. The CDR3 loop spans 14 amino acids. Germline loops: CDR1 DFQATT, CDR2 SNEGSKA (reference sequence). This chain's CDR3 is CSARNPGYNSPLHF. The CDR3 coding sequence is TGCAGTGCTAGAAATCCTGGCTATAATTCACCCCTCCACTTT.

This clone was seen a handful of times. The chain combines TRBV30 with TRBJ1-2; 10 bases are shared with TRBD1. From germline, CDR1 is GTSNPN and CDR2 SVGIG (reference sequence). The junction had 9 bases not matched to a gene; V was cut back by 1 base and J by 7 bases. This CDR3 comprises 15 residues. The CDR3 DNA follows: TGTGCCTGGAGTGGGACGTGGGACAGGGGTAGTGGCTACACCTTC. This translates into CAWSGTWDRGSGYTF. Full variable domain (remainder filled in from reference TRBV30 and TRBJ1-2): SQTIHQWPATLVQPVGSPLSLECTVEGTSNPNLYWYRQAAGRGLQLLFYSVGIGQISSEVPQNLSASRPQDRQFILSSKKLLLSDSGFYLCAWSGTWDRGSGYTFGSGTRLTVV.

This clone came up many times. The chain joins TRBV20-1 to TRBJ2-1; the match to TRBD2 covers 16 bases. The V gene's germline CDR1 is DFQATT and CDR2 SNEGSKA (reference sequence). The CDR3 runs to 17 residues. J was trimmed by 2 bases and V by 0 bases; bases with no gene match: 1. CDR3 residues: CSARDGTSGGAYNEQFF. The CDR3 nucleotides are TGCAGTGCTAGAGATGGGACTAGCGGGGGGGCCTACAATGAGCAGTTCTTC.

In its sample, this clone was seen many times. For the CDR3, the DNA is TGTGCCAGTAGTAGCAGGGCCTCAGATACGCAGTATTTT. Translating gives CASSSRASDTQYF. The chain has TRBV19 and TRBJ2-3; possibly TRBD1 for D (5 bases). This CDR3 spans 13 amino acids. V was trimmed by 4 bases and J by 4 bases, leaving 9 bases between them. From germline, CDR1 is LNHDA and CDR2 SQIVND (reference sequence).

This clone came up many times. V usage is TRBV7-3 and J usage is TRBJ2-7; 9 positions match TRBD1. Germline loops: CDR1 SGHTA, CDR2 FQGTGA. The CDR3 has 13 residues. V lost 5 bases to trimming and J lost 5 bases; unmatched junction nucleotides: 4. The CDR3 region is CASSRGQGNEQYF. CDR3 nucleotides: TGTGCCAGCAGCAGGGGACAGGGAAACGAGCAGTACTTC.

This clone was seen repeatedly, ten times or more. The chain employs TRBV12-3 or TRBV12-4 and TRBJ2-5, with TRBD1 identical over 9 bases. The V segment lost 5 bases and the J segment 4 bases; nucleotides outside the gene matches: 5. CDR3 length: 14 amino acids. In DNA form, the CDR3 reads TGTGCCAGCAGTCACAAGACAGGGGGAGAGACCCAGTACTTC. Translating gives CASSHKTGGETQYF.

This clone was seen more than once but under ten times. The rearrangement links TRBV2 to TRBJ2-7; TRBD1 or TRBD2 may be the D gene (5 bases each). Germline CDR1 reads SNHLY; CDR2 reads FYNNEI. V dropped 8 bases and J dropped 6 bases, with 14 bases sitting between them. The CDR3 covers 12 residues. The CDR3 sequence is CASQIGAVEQYF. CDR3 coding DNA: TGTGCCAGCCAGATCGGGGCGGTCGAGCAGTACTTC.

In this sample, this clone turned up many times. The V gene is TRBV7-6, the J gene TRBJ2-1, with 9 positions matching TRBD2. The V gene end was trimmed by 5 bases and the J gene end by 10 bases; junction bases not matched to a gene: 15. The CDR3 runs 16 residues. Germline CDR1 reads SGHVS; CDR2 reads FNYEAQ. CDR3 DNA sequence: TGTGCCAGCAGCACCCTTAGCGGGAGAGAGTTGTGGGAGCAGTTCTTC. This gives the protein CASSTLSGRELWEQFF.

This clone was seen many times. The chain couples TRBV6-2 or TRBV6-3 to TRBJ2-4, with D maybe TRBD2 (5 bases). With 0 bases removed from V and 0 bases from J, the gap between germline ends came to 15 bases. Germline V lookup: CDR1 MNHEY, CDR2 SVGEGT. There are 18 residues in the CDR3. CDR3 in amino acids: CASSYSSGRTGAKNIQYF. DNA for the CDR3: TGTGCCAGCAGTTACTCGAGCGGAAGGACTGGAGCCAAAAACATTCAGTACTTC.

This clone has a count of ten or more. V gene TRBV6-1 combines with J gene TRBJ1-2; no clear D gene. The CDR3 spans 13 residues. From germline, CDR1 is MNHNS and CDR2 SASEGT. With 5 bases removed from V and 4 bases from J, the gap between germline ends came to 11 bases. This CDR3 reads CASSWTGSYGYTF. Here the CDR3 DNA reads TGTGCCAGCAGTTGGACGGGAAGCTATGGCTACACCTTC.

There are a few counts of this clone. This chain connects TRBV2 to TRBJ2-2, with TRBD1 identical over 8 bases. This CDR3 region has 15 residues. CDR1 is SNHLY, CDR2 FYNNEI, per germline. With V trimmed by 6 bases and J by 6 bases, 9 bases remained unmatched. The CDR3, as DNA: TGTGCCAGCAGCCTTTACCAGGGGGCAGCCGGGGAGCTGTTTTTT. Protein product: CASSLYQGAAGELFF.

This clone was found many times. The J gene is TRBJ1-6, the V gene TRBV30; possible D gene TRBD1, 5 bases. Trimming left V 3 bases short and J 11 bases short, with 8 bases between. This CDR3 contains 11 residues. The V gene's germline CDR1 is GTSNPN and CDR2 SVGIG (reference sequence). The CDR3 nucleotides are TGTGCCTGGAGGTTAGGGGCACCCCTCCACTTT. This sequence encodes CAWRLGAPLHF. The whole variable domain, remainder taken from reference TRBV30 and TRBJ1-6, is SQTIHQWPATLVQPVGSPLSLECTVEGTSNPNLYWYRQAAGRGLQLLFYSVGIGQISSEVPQNLSASRPQDRQFILSSKKLLLSDSGFYLCAWRLGAPLHFGNGTRLTVT.

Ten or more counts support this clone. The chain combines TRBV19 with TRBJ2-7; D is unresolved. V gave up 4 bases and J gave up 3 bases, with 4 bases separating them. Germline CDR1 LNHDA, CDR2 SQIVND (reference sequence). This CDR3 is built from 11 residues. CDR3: CASSNLYEQYF. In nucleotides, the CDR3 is TGTGCCAGTAGTAACCTCTACGAGCAGTACTTC.

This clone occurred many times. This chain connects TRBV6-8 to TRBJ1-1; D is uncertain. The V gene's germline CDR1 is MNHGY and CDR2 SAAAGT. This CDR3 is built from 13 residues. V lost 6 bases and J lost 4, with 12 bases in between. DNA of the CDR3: TGTGCCAGCAGGGGGAGGGTTCGCACTGAAGCTTTCTTT. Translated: CASRGRVRTEAFF.

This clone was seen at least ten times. CDR3 in DNA: TGTGCCAGCAGTTTATCAGGATATAATTCACCCCTCCACTTT. Encoded protein: CASSLSGYNSPLHF. The chain recombines TRBV27 with TRBJ1-6; D gene uncertain. The V end lost 0 bases, the J end lost 4 bases, and 4 bases lay between the germline ends. There are 14 residues in the CDR3. Germline V CDR1 and CDR2: MNHEY, SMNVEV (reference sequence).

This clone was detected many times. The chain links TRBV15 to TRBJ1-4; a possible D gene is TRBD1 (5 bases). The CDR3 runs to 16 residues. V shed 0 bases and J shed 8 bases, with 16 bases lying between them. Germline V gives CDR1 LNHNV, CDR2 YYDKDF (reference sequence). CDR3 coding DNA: TGTGCCACCAGCAGAGATCTTGGCTTGGAGGGGGAAAAACTGTTTTTT. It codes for CATSRDLGLEGEKLFF. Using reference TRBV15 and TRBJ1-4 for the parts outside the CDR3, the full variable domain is DAMVIQNPRYQVTQFGKPVTLSCSQTLNHNVMYWYQQKSSQAPKLLFHYYDKDFNNEADTPDNFQSRRPNTSFCFLDIRSPGLGDTAMYLCATSRDLGLEGEKLFFGSGTQLSVL.

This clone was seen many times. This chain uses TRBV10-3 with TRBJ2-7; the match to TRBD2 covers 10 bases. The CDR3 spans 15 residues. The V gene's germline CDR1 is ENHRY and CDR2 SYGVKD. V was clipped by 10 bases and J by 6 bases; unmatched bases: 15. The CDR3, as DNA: TGTGCCACCAAGCATAGGCTAGCGGGGGATTTCGAGCAGTACTTC. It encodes CATKHRLAGDFEQYF.

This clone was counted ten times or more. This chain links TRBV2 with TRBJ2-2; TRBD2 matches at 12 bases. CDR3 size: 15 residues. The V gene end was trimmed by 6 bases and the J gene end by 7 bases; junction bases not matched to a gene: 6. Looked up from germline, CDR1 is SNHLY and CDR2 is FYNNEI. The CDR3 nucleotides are TGTGCCAGCAGCCGGACTAGCGGGAATAGCGGGGAGCTGTTTTTT. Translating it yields CASSRTSGNSGELFF.

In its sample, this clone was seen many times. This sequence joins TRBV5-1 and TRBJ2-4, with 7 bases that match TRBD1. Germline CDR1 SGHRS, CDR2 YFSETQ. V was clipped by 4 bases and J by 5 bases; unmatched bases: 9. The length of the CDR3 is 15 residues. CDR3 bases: TGCGCCAGCAGCGTTACCCCCGGGACAGAAAACATTCAGTACTTC. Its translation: CASSVTPGTENIQYF.

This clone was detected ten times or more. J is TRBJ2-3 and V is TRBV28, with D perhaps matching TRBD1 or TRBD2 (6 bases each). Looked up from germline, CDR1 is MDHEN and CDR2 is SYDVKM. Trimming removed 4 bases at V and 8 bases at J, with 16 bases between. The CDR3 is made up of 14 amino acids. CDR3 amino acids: CASSSAGKGGTQYF. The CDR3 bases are TGTGCCAGCAGTTCGGCGGGAAAGGGGGGTACGCAGTATTTT.

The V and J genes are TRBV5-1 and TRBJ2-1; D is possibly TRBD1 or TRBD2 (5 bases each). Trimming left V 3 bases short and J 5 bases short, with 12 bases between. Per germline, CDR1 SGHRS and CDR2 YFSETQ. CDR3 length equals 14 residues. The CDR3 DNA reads TGCGCCAGCAGCTCGAGGGACCAACACAATGAGCAGTTCTTC. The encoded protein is CASSSRDQHNEQFF.